The 17 T cell receptor beta chains presented below share a single source sample, sequenced in a study of CD8 T cells in ankylosing spondylitis. TCRdb processed the 5' RACE reads anew with MiXCR; each CDR3 protein has one entry. This sample has some 350,000 distinct CDR3 sequences, with under 15% found just once. The source material was blood, either unsorted or a sorted T cell fraction (not recorded which). These receptors came from a male donor with ankylosing spondylitis or in good health (not recorded which).

The gene calls are TRBV9 and TRBJ2-2, with D possibly being TRBD1 (6 bases). Germline V lookup: CDR1 SGDLS, CDR2 YYNGEE. V was cut by 4 bases and J by 8 bases, with 15 bases left in between. The CDR3 extends over 14 amino acids. In DNA form, the CDR3 reads TGTGCCAGCAGCCCGCGGACAGTGGAAGGGGAGCTGTTTTTT. Protein: CASSPRTVEGELFF.

This clonotype came up a few times. V usage is TRBV10-2 and J usage is TRBJ2-1; D is undetermined. Germline V gene lookup returns CDR1 WSHSY and CDR2 SAAADI. V lost 6 bases and J 0 bases, leaving 12 bases between the germline ends. The CDR3 has 15 residues. The CDR3 coding sequence is TGCGCCAGCAGCGACCTTAGGACCTCCTACAATGAGCAGTTCTTC. Protein sequence: CASSDLRTSYNEQFF.

The chain combines TRBV11-2 with TRBJ2-7; 9 nucleotides align to TRBD2. V was clipped by 0 bases and J by 4 bases; unmatched bases: 10. CDR1 and CDR2 from the germline V gene are SGHAT and FQNNGV. CDR3 size: 17 residues. The CDR3 nucleotides read TGTGCCAGCAGCTTAGATGGGACGACTAGCGGACGATACGAGCAGTACTTC. This codes for CASSLDGTTSGRYEQYF. Complete variable domain (other parts from reference TRBV11-2 and TRBJ2-7): EAGVAQSPRYKIIEKRQSVAFWCNPISGHATLYWYQQILGQGPKLLIQFQNNGVVDDSQLPKDRFSAERLKGVDSTLKIQPAKLEDSAVYLCASSLDGTTSGRYEQYFGPGTRLTVT.

This clonotype has at least ten counts. The CDR3 DNA follows: TGCGCCAGCAGCTTCCTCGTACAGGGTAGTAGTGAGCAGTTCTTC. It codes for CASSFLVQGSSEQFF. V gene TRBV5-1 combines with J gene TRBJ2-1; a possible D gene is TRBD1 (6 bases). Trimming removed 2 bases at V and 9 bases at J, with 18 bases between. From germline, CDR1 is SGHRS and CDR2 YFSETQ. This CDR3 is built from 15 residues.

This clonotype has ten or more counts. This sequence joins TRBV10-3 and TRBJ2-2; D is perhaps TRBD1 (6 bases). This CDR3 region has 16 residues. The germline V and J ends were trimmed by 5 bases and 2 bases, with 15 bases remaining between them. Germline CDR1 reads ENHRY; CDR2 reads SYGVKD. The DNA of the CDR3 is TGTGCCATCAGTTCCACAGGGTCGGTTAACACCGGGGAGCTGTTTTTT. Protein product: CAISSTGSVNTGELFF.

There are a few counts of this clonotype. The chain is built from TRBV14 and TRBJ2-2; a possible D gene is TRBD1 (5 bases). Trimming left V 2 bases short and J 2 bases short, with 15 bases between. The CDR3 consists of 17 residues. Germline V gives CDR1 SGHDN, CDR2 FVKESK. Here the CDR3 reads CASSQPSPTDNTGELFF. The CDR3 nucleotides are TGTGCCAGCAGCCAACCGTCCCCGACAGATAACACCGGGGAGCTGTTTTTT.

This clonotype was picked up a small number of times. The chain is built from TRBV3-1 and TRBJ2-7; TRBD1 matches at 9 bases. The germline gives CDR1 LGHDT, CDR2 YNNKEL (reference sequence). CDR3 length equals 13 residues. Trimming cost V 3 bases and J 6 bases; bases outside gene matches: 3. DNA for the CDR3: TGTGCCAGCAGCCAGGGGGACAGGGCCGAGCAGTACTTC. This codes for CASSQGDRAEQYF.

The V gene is TRBV30, the J gene TRBJ2-5, with 8 bases lining up with TRBD1. The CDR3 contains 15 residues. V shed 1 base and J 4 bases; nucleotides not matched to a gene: 8. CDR1 GTSNPN and CDR2 SVGIG come from the germline V gene (reference sequence). The CDR3 DNA follows: TGTGCCTGGAGTGGTGGACAGGGCGCGCCAGAGACCCAGTACTTC. This encodes CAWSGGQGAPETQYF. Together with reference TRBV30 and TRBJ2-5, the CDR3 gives the full variable domain: SQTIHQWPATLVQPVGSPLSLECTVEGTSNPNLYWYRQAAGRGLQLLFYSVGIGQISSEVPQNLSASRPQDRQFILSSKKLLLSDSGFYLCAWSGGQGAPETQYFGPGTRLLVL.

V usage is TRBV6-1 and J usage is TRBJ2-1; D is ambiguous. CDR1 is MNHNS, CDR2 SASEGT, per germline. Trimming cost V 6 bases and J 0 bases, with 9 bases left between them. This CDR3 is built from 14 residues. The CDR3 loop reads CASSPRSSYNEQFF. CDR3 bases: TGTGCCAGCAGCCCCAGGAGCTCCTACAATGAGCAGTTCTTC.

This clonotype was detected ten times or more. The chain couples TRBV5-1 to TRBJ2-1; D possibly corresponds to TRBD1 (6 bases). The germline V and J ends were trimmed by 7 bases and 4 bases, with 9 bases remaining between them. CDR3 size: 12 residues. Germline V gives CDR1 SGHRS, CDR2 YFSETQ. DNA of the CDR3: TGCGCCAGCGGGGGCCCATACAATGAGCAGTTCTTC. Amino acids: CASGGPYNEQFF.

The chain uses TRBV6-1 and TRBJ1-1, with D unclear. Trimming cost V 1 base and J 10 bases, with 13 bases left between them. The CDR3 spans 13 residues. CDR1 and CDR2 from the germline V gene are MNHNS and SASEGT. The CDR3 spells CASSEDLQRRAFF. The CDR3 nucleotides read TGTGCCAGCAGTGAAGATTTGCAGCGAAGAGCTTTCTTT.

This clonotype was counted a few times. The V and J genes are TRBV3-1 and TRBJ1-6; D is ambiguous. The CDR3 is 15 residues long. Trimming took 1 base from V and 6 from J, leaving 10 bases between them. Germline loops: CDR1 LGHDT, CDR2 YNNKEL (reference sequence). The CDR3 DNA follows: TGTGCCAGCAGCCAAGGGATCGGGGTTAATTCACCCCTCCACTTT. This codes for CASSQGIGVNSPLHF. The full variable domain, completed using reference TRBV3-1 and TRBJ1-6, is DTAVSQTPKYLVTQMGNDKSIKCEQNLGHDTMYWYKQDSKKFLKIMFSYNNKELIINETVPNRFSPKSPDKAHLNLHINSLELGDSAVYFCASSQGIGVNSPLHFGNGTRLTVT.

The V gene is TRBV10-3, the J gene TRBJ2-5; the match to TRBD2 covers 12 bases. Germline V gene data show CDR1 as ENHRY and CDR2 as SYGVKD. With V trimmed by 2 bases and J by 4 bases, 8 bases remained unmatched. CDR3 length: 17 residues. The CDR3 reads CAISERASGGAGETQYF. CDR3 DNA sequence: TGTGCCATCAGTGAGCGGGCTAGCGGGGGGGCCGGAGAGACCCAGTACTTC.

The chain has TRBV21-1 and TRBJ2-7; whether TRBD1, the table's D call, matches the DNA was not checked. TRBV21-1 is a pseudogene. The CDR3 consists of 19 residues. This chain's CDR3 is CASSSAGRGRPPFRYEQYF. CDR3 in DNA: TGTGCCAGCAGCAGTGCCGGCAGGGGGCGCCCCCCATTCCGCTACGAGCAGTACTTC.

This rearrangement joins TRBV15 to TRBJ2-1; D may match TRBD1 or TRBD2 (6 bases each). The CDR3 extends over 15 amino acids. Germline V lookup: CDR1 LNHNV, CDR2 YYDKDF (reference sequence). V was clipped by 1 base and J by 8 bases, with 15 bases between them. CDR3 region: CATSRGRGFVDEQFF. The CDR3 DNA reads as TGTGCCACCAGCAGAGGGAGGGGGTTTGTGGATGAGCAGTTCTTC.

This clonotype was counted between two and nine times. The chain recombines TRBV2 with TRBJ2-7; D unresolved. The CDR3 covers 12 residues. Germline V lookup: CDR1 SNHLY, CDR2 FYNNEI. V was cut by 2 bases and J by 6 bases, with 8 bases left in between. For the CDR3, the DNA is TGTGCCAGCAGTGAAACCCGAACCGAGCAGTACTTC. Amino acid sequence: CASSETRTEQYF.

This clonotype was picked up many times. The genes are TRBV12-3 or TRBV12-4 and TRBJ2-7; TRBD2 might be the D (6 bases). The V and J ends lost 5 bases and 6 bases respectively, with 14 bases between them. The CDR3 runs to 13 residues. CDR3: CASSTRGSGEQYF. The CDR3, as DNA: TGTGCCAGCAGTACCCGGGGGTCTGGCGAGCAGTACTTC.